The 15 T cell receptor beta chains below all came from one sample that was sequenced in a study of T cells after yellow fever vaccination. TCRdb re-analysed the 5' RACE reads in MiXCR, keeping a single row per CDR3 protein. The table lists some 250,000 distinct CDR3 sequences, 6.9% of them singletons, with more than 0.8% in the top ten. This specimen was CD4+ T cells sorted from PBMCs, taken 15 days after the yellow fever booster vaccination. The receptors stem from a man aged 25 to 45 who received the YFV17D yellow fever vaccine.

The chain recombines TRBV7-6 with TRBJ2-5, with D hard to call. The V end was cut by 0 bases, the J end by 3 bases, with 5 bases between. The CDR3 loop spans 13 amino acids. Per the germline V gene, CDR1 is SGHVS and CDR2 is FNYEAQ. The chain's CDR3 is CASSLAVKETQYF. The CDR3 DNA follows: TGTGCCAGCAGCTTAGCCGTTAAAGAGACCCAGTACTTC.

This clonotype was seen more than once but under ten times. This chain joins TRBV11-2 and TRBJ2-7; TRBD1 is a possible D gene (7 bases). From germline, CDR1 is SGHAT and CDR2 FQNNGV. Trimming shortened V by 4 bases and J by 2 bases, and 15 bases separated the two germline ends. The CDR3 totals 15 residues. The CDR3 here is CASSSGGLGTYEQYF. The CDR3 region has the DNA TGTGCCAGCAGCTCAGGGGGACTCGGTACCTACGAGCAGTACTTC. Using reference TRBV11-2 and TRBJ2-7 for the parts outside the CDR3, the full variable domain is EAGVAQSPRYKIIEKRQSVAFWCNPISGHATLYWYQQILGQGPKLLIQFQNNGVVDDSQLPKDRFSAERLKGVDSTLKIQPAKLEDSAVYLCASSSGGLGTYEQYFGPGTRLTVT.

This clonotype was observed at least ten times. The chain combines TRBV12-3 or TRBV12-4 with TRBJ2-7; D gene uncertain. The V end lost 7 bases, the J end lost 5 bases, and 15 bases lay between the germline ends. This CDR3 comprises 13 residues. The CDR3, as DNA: TGTGCCAGCACCTTCACTTCGAGCCACGAGCAGTACTTC. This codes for CASTFTSSHEQYF.

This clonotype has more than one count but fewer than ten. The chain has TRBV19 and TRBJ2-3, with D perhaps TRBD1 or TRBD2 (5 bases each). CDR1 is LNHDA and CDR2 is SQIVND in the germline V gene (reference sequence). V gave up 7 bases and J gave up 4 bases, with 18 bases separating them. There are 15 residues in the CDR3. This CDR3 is CASNPLGGGPDTQYF. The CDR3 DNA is TGTGCCAGTAACCCCCTAGGTGGGGGTCCAGATACGCAGTATTTT.

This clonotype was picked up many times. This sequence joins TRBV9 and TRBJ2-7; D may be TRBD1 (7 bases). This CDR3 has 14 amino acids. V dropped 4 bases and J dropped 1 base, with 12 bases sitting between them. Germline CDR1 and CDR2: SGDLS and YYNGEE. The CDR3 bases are TGTGCCAGCAGCCCAGGGGGGCGTTCCTACGAGCAGTACTTC. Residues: CASSPGGRSYEQYF.

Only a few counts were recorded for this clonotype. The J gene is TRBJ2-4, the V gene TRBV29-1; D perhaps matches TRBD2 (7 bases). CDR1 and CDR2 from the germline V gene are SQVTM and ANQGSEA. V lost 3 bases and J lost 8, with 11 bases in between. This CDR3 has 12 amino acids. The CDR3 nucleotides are TGCAGCGTTGAGTTAGGGGGGGACATTCAGTACTTC. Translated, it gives CSVELGGDIQYF.

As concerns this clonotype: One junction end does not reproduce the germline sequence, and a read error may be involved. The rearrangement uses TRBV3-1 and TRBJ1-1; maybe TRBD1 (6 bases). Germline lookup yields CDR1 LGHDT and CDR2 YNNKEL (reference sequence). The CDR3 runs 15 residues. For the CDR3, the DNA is TGTGTCAGCAGCCGAGGGGGATGGGCGAACACTGAAGCTTTCTTT. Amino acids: CVSSRGGWANTEAFF.

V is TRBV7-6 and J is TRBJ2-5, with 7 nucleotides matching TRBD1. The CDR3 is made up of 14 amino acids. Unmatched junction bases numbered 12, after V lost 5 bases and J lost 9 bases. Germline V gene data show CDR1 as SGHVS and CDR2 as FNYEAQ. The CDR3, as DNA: TGTGCCAGCAGCAACCGGGACAGCCCCTACTCCCAGTACTTC. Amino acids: CASSNRDSPYSQYF.

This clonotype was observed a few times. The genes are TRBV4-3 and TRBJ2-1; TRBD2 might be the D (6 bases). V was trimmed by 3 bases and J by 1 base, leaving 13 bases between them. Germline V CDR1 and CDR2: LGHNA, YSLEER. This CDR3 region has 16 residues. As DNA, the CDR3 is TGCGCCAGCAGCCAGTCGGGGGTGGGGTCCTACAATGAGCAGTTCTTC. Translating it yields CASSQSGVGSYNEQFF.

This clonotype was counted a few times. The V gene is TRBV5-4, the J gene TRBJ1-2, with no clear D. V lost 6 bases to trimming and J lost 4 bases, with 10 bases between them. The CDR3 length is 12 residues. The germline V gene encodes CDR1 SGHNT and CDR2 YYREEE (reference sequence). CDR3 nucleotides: TGTGCCAGCAACACCGACGGCTATGGCTACACCTTC. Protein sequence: CASNTDGYGYTF.

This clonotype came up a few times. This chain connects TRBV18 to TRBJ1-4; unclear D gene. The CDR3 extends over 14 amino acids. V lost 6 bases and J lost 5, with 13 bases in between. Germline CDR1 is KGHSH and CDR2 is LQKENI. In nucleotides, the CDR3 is TGTGCCAGCTCGATGGTGGGTGTCAATGAAAAACTGTTTTTT. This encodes CASSMVGVNEKLFF.

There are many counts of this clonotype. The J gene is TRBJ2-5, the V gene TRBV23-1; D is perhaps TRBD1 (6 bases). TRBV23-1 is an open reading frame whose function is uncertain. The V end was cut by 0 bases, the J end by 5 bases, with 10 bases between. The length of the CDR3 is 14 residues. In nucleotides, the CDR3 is TGCGCCAGCAGTCAATCATACAGGGAGGAGACCCAGTACTTC. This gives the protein CASSQSYREETQYF.

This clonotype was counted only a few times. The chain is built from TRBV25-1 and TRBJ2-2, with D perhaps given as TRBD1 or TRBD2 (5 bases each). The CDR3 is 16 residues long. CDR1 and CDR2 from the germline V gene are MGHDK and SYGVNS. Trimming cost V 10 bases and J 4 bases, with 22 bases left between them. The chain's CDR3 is CATNPHRDLRTGELFF. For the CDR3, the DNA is TGTGCCACCAACCCGCACCGGGACCTACGCACCGGGGAGCTGTTTTTT.

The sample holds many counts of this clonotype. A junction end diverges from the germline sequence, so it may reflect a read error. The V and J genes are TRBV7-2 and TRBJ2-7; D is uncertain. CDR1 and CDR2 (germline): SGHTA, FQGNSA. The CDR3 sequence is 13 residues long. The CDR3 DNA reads TGCGCCAGCAGCTTTTCGGGTTCGTACGAGCAGTACTTC. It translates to CASSFSGSYEQYF.

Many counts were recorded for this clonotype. In DNA, the CDR3 is TGTGCCAGCAGTCTCTCTAGCGGGAGGGCCCCCGGGGAGCTGTTTTTT. Amino acids: CASSLSSGRAPGELFF. V and J are TRBV12-3 or TRBV12-4 and TRBJ2-2, with 12 bases that match TRBD2. The V and J ends lost 5 bases and 6 bases, in that order; junction bases with no gene match: 7. The CDR3 contains 16 residues.